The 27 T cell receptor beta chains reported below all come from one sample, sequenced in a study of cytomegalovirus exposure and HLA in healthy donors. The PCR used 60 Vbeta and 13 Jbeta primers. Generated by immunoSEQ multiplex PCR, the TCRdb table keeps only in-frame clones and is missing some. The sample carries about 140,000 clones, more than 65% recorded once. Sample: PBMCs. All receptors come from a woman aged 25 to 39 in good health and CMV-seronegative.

The CDR3 here is CASSRGLANDNEQFF. For the CDR3, the DNA is TGTGCCAGCAGCAGGGGACTAGCGAACGACAATGAGCAGTTCTTC. The rearrangement uses TRBV7-3 and TRBJ2-1, with 10 bases aligning to TRBD2. J lost 5 bases, V lost 5 bases, and 6 bases had no gene match. CDR3 length: 15 residues. CDR1 and CDR2 from the germline V gene are SGHTA and FQGTGA. The variable domain in full, completed from reference TRBV7-3 and TRBJ2-1, reads GAGVSQTPSNKVTEKGKYVELRCDPISGHTALYWYRQSLGQGPEFLIYFQGTGAADDSGLPNDRFFAVRPEGSVSTLKIQRTERGDSAVYLCASSRGLANDNEQFFGPGTRLTVL.

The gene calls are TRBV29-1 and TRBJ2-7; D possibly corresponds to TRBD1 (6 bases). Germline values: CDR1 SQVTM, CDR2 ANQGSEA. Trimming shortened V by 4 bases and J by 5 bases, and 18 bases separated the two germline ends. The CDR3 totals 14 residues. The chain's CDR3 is CSVAVQGPGDEQYF. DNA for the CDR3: TGCAGCGTTGCAGTTCAGGGGCCAGGGGACGAGCAGTACTTC.

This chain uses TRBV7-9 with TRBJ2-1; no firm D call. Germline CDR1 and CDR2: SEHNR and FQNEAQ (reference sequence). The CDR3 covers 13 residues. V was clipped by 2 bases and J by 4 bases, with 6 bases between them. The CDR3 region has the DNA TGTGCCAGCAGCTTACCGCGGTACAATGAGCAGTTCTTC. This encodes CASSLPRYNEQFF.

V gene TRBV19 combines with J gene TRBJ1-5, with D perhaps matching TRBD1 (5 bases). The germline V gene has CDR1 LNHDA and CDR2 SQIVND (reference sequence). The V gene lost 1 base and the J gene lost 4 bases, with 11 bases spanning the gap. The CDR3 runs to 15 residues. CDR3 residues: CASSIVSKGNQPQHF. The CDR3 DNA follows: TGTGCCAGTAGTATAGTAAGTAAGGGGAATCAGCCCCAGCATTTT.

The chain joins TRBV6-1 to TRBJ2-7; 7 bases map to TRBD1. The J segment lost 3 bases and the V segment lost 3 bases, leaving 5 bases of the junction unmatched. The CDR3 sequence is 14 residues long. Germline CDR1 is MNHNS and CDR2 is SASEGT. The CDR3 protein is CASSDIGTVYEQYV. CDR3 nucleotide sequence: TGTGCCAGCAGTGATATCGGGACAGTCTACGAGCAGTACGTC.

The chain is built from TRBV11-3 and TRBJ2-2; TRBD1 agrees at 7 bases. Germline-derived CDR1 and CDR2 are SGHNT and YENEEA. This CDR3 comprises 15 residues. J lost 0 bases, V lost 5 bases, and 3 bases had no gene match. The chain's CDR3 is CASSPGQTNTGELFF. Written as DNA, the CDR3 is TGTGCCAGCAGCCCGGGACAGACGAACACCGGGGAGCTGTTTTTT.

The DNA of the CDR3 is TGTGCCAGCAGCTTGAGTGGGGCGGATGGAAACACCATATATTTT. It encodes CASSLSGADGNTIYF. The J gene is TRBJ1-3, the V gene TRBV7-3; weak D call: TRBD1 (5 bases). Per the germline V gene, CDR1 is SGHTA and CDR2 is FQGTGA. CDR3 length: 15 residues. Between the trimmed V and J ends, which lost 3 bases and 3 bases, there was a span of 12 bases.

CDR3 DNA sequence: TGTGCCAGCACCAAGGAGGCGGGGAGTTTCGACAATGAGCAGTTCTTC. It translates to CASTKEAGSFDNEQFF. The V and J genes are TRBV7-8 and TRBJ2-1; a possible D gene is TRBD2 (6 bases). Trimming shortened V by 7 bases and J by 5 bases, and 21 bases separated the two germline ends. CDR1 and CDR2 (germline): SGHVS, FQNEAQ. This CDR3 contains 16 residues.

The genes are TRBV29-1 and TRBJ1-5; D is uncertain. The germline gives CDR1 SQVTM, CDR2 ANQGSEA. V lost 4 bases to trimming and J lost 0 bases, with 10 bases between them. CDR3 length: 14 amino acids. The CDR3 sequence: CSVGGSSSNQPQHF. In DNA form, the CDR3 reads TGCAGCGTTGGAGGGTCCAGTAGCAATCAGCCCCAGCATTTT. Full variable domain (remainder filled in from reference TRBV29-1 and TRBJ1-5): SAVISQKPSRDICQRGTSLTIQCQVDSQVTMMFWYRQQPGQSLTLIATANQGSEATYESGFVIDKFPISRPNLTFSTLTVSNMSPEDSSIYLCSVGGSSSNQPQHFGDGTRLSIL.

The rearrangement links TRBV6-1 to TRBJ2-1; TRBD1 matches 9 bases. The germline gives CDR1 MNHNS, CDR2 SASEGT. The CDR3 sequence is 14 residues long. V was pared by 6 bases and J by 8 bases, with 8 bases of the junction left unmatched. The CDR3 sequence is CASRSGTGRDEQFF. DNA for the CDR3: TGTGCCAGCAGATCCGGGACAGGGCGCGATGAGCAGTTCTTC.

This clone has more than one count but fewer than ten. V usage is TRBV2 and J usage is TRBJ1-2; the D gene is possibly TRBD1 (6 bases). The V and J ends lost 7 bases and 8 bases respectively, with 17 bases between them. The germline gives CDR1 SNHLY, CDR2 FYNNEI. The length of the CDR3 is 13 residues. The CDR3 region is CASNEGGFSGYTF. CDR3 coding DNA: TGTGCCAGCAATGAGGGGGGTTTCTCCGGCTACACCTTC.

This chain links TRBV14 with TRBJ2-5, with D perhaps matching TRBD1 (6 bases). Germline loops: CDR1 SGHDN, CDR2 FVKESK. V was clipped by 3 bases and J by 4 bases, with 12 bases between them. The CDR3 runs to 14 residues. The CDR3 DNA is TGTGCCAGCAGCCACATAGGGGGAATAGAGACCCAGTACTTC. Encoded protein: CASSHIGGIETQYF.

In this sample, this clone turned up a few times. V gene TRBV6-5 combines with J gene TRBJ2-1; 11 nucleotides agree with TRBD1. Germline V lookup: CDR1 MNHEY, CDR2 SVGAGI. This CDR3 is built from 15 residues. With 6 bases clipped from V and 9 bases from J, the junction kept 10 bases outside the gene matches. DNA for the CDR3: TGTGCCAGCAGCCTGGACAGGGGGCCTAAGGGTGAGCAGTTCTTC. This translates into CASSLDRGPKGEQFF.

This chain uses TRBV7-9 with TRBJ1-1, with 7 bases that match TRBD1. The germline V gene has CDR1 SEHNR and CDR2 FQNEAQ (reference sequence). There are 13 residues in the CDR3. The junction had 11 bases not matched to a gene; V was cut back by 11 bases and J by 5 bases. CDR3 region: CAGRKGAGTEAFF. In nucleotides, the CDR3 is TGTGCCGGCCGTAAGGGGGCGGGTACTGAAGCTTTCTTT.

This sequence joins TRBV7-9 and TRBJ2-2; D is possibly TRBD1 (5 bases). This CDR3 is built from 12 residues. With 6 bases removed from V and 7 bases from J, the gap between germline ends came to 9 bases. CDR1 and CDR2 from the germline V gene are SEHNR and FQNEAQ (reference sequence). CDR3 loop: CASSQGHGELFF. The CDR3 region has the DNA TGTGCCAGCAGTCAGGGCCACGGGGAGCTGTTTTTT.

CDR3 residues: CASSSPRRAGAIQYF. The CDR3 DNA is TGTGCCAGCAGCTCACCACGGAGGGCCGGGGCCATTCAGTACTTC. The rearrangement uses TRBV9 and TRBJ2-4; perhaps TRBD2 as D (6 bases). Between the trimmed V and J ends, which lost 4 bases and 9 bases, there was a span of 20 bases. The CDR3 contains 15 residues. CDR1 is SGDLS and CDR2 is YYNGEE in the germline V gene.

The CDR3 bases are TGTGCCAGCAGCCTGGGACTTTCTAATGAAAAACTGTTTTTT. As protein: CASSLGLSNEKLFF. The genes are TRBV9 and TRBJ1-4; a weak D match, TRBD1 (5 bases). CDR1 SGDLS and CDR2 YYNGEE come from the germline V gene. There are 14 residues in the CDR3. The germline V and J ends were trimmed by 4 bases and 3 bases, with 10 bases remaining between them.

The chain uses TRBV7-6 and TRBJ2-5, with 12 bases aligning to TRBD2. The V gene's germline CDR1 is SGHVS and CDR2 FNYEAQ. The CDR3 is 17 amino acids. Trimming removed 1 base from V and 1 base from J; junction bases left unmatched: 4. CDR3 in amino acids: CASSLEPGLAGQETQYF. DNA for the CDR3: TGTGCCAGCAGCTTAGAGCCGGGACTAGCGGGCCAAGAGACCCAGTACTTC.

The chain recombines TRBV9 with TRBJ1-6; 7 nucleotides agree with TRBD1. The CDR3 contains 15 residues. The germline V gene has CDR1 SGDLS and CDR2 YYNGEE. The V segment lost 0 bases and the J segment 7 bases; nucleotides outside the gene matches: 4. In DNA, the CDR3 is TGTGCCAGCAGCGTAGGACAGGGAGGCAATTCACCCCTCCACTTT. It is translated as CASSVGQGGNSPLHF.

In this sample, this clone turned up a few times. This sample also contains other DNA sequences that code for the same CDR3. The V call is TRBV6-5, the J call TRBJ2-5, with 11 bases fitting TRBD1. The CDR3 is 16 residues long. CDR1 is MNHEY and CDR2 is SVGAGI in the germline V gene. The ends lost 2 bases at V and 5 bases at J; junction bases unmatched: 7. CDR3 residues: CASSYLRTGGGETQYF. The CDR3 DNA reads TGTGCCAGCAGTTACCTACGGACAGGGGGCGGGGAGACCCAGTACTTC.

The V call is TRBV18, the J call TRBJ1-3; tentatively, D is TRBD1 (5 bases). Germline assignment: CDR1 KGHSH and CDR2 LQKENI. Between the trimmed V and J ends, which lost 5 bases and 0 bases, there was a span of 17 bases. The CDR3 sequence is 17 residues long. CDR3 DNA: TGTGCCAGCTCAGAAGTGGGACTCTTGAGCTCTGGAAACACCATATATTTT. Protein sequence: CASSEVGLLSSGNTIYF.

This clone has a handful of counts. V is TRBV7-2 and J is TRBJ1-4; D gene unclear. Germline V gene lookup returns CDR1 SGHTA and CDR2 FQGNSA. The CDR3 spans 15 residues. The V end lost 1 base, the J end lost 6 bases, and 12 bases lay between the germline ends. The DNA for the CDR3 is TGTGCCAGCAGCTTAGGATGGGGAGGAGATGAAAAACTGTTTTTT. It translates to CASSLGWGGDEKLFF.

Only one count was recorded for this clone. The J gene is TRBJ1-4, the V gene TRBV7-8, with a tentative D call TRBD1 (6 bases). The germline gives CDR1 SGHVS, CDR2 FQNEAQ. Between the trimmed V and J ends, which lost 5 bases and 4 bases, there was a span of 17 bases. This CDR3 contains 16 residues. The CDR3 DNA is TGTGCCAGCAGCGGGAGGGGGGACCGGGTTAATGAAAAACTGTTTTTT. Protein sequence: CASSGRGDRVNEKLFF.

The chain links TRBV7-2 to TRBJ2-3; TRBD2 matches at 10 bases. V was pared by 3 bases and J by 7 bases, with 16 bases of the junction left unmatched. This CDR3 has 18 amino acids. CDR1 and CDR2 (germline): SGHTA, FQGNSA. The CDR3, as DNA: TGTGCCAGCAGCTTCCCGTTAGCGGGGGGCTCCAATAGAAATACGCAGTATTTT. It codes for CASSFPLAGGSNRNTQYF.

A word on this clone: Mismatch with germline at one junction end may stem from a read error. The CDR3 is CASSLEGRGYQPQHF. In DNA form, the CDR3 reads TGTGCTAGCAGCTTAGAAGGCAGGGGATATCAGCCCCAGCATTTT. The chain has TRBV7-7 and TRBJ1-5, with D tentatively TRBD1 (6 bases). Germline V gene data show CDR1 as SSHAT and CDR2 as FNYEAQ (reference sequence). The length of the CDR3 is 15 residues.

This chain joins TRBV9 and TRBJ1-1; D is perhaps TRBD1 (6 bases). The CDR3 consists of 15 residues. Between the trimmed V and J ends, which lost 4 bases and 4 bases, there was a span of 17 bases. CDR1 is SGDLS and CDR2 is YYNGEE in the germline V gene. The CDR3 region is CASSKYLGGSTEAFF. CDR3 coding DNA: TGTGCCAGCAGCAAGTATTTAGGGGGTAGCACTGAAGCTTTCTTT.

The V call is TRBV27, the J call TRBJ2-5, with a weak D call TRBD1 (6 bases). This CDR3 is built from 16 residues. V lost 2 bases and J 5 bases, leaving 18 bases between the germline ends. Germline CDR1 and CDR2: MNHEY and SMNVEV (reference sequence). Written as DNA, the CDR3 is TGTGCCAGCAGTTTAAGTCCACACGACAGGTTGGAGACCCAGTACTTC. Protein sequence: CASSLSPHDRLETQYF.